This T cell receptor (beta chain) is from a study of blood T cell repertoires in COVID-19. Across the study: Whether acute or convalescent, the COVID-19 samples came from the United States, Italy and Spain. T cells, B-cell-depleted T cells, or PBMCs supplied cDNA or gDNA.

The CDR3 extends over 12 amino acids. How the authors handled the data: Estimated nucleated cell counts came from reference gene primer amplification. The protocol was immunoSEQ multiplex PCR, while the TCRdb copy is restricted to in-frame clones and leaves out a portion. The V and J calls and clone size are taken from that table; D and trimming were inferred from the DNA. This table holds roughly 700,000 clones, about 87% found once. The source material was peripheral blood. V usage is TRBV21-1 and J usage is TRBJ1-2; the table's D call TRBD1 went unverified against the DNA. TRBV21-1 is designated a pseudogene. This receptor was obtained from a woman between 18 and 29 years old with acute or convalescent COVID-19. This CDR3 is CASSSQGCGYTF. For the CDR3, the DNA is TGTGCCAGCAGCTCACAGGGATGTGGCTACACCTTC.